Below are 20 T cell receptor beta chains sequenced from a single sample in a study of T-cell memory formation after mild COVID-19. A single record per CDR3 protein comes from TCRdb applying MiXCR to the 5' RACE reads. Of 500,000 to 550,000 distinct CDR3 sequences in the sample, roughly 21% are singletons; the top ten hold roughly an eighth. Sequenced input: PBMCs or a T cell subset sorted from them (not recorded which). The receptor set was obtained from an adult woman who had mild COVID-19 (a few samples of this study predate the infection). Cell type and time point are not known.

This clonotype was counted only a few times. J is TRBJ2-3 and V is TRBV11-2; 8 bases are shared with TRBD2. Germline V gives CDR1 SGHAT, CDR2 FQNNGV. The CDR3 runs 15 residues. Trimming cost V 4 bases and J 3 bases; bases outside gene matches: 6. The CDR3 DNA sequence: TGTGCCAGCAGCTCCGGGACTAGGAGGACAGATACGCAGTATTTT. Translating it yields CASSSGTRRTDTQYF.

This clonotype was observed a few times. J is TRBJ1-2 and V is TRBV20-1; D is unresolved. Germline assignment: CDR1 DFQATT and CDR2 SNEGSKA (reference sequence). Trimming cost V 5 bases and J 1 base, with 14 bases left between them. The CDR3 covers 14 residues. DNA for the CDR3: TGCAGTGCTCTCATCCCTCCGAGTAACTATGGCTACACCTTC. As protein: CSALIPPSNYGYTF.

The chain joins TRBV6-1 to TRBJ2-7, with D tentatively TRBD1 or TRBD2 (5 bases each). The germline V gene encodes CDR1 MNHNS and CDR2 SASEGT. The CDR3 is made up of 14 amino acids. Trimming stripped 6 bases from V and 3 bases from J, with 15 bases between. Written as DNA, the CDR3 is TGTGCCAGCAGGGGACCCGGCCCCCTCTACGAGCAGTACTTC. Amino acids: CASRGPGPLYEQYF.

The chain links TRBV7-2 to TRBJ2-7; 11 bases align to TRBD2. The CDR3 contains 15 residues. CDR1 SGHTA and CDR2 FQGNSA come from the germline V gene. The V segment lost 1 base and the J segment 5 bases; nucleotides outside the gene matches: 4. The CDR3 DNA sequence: TGTGCCAGCAGCTTAGAGGTAGCGGGAGGGGACGAGCAGTACTTC. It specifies CASSLEVAGGDEQYF.

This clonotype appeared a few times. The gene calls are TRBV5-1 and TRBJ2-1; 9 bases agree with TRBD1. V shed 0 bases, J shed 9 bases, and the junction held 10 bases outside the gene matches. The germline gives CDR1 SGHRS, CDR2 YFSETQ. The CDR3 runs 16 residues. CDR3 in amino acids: CASSLAGPGQGTEQFF. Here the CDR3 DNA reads TGCGCCAGCAGCTTGGCCGGTCCGGGACAGGGAACTGAGCAGTTCTTC.

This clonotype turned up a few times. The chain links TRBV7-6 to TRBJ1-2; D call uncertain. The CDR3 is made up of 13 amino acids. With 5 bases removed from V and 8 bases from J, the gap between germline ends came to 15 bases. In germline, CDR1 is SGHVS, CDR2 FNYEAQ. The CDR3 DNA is TGTGCCAGCAGCCCCGGCCCTGTCGAAGGCTACACCTTC. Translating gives CASSPGPVEGYTF. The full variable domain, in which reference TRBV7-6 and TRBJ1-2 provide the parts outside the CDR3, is GAGVSQSPRYKVTKRGQDVALRCDPISGHVSLYWYRQALGQGPEFLTYFNYEAQQDKSGLPNDRFSAERPEGSISTLTIQRTEQRDSAMYRCASSPGPVEGYTFGSGTRLTVV.

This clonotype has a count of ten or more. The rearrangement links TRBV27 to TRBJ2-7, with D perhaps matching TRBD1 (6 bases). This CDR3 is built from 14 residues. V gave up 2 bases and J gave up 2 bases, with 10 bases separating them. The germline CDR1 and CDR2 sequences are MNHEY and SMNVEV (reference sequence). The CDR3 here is CASSLMGTTYEQYF. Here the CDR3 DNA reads TGTGCCAGCAGTTTAATGGGGACAACCTACGAGCAGTACTTC.

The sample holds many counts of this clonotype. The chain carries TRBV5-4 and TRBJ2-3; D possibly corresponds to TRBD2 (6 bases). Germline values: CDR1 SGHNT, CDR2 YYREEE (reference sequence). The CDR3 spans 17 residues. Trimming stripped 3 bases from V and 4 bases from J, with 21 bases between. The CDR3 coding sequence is TGTGCCAGCAGCTCCCCCACCTTTCCAGCGGGCGCAGATACGCAGTATTTT. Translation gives CASSSPTFPAGADTQYF.

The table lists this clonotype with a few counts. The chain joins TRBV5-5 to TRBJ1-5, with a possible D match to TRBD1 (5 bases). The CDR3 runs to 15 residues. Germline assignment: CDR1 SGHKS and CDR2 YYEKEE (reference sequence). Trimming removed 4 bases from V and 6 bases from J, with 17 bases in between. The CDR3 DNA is TGTGCCAGCAGCCCCCGACCACAGGCGGGTCAGCCCCAGCATTTT. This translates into CASSPRPQAGQPQHF.

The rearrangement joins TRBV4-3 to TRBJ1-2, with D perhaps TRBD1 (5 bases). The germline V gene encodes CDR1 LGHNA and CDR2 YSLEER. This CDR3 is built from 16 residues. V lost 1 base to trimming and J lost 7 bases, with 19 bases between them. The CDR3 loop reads CASSQVTGQALGGYTF. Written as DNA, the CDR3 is TGCGCCAGCAGCCAAGTTACGGGGCAAGCACTTGGTGGCTACACCTTC.

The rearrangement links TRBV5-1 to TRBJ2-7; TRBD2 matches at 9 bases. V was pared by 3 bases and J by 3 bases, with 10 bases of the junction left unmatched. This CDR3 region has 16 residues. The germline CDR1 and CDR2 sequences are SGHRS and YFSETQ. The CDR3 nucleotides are TGCGCCAGCAGCTGGACTAGCGATTTTCTCCACTACGAGCAGTACTTC. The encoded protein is CASSWTSDFLHYEQYF.

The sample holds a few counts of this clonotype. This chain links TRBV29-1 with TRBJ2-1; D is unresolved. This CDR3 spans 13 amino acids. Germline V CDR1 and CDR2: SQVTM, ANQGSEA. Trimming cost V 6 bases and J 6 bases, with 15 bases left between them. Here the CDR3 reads CSVAYLSGNEQFF. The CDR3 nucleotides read TGCAGCGTAGCCTATTTATCGGGCAATGAGCAGTTCTTC.

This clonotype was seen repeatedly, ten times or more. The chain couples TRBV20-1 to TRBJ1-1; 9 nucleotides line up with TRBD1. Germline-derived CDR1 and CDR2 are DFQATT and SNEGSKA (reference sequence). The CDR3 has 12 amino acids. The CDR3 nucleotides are TGCAGGGGACAGGGAGGCCCCGGTGAAGCTTTCTTT. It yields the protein CRGQGGPGEAFF.

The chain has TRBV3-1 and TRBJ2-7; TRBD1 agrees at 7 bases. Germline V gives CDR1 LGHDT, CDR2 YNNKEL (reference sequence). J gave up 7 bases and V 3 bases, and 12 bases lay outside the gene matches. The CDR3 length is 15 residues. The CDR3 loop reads CASSHYRDSPMEQYF. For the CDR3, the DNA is TGTGCCAGCAGCCACTACCGGGACAGTCCTATGGAGCAGTACTTC.

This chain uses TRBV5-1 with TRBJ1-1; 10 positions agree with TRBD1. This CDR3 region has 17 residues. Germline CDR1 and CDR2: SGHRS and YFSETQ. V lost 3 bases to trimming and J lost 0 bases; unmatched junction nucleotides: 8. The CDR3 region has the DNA TGCGCCAGCAGCTGGGGGGACAGGGGAAGGCTGAACACTGAAGCTTTCTTT. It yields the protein CASSWGDRGRLNTEAFF.

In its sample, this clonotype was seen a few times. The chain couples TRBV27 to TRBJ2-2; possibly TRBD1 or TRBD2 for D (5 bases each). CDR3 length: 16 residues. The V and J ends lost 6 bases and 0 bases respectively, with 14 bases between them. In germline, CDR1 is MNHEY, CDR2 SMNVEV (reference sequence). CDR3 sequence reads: CASSPGTYSNTGELFF. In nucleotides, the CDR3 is TGTGCCAGCAGCCCGGGGACCTATTCGAACACCGGGGAGCTGTTTTTT.

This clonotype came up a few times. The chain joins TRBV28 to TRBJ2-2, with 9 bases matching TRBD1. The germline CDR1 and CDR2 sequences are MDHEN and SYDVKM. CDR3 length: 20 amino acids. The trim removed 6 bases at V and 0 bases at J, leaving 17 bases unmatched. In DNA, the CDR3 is TGTGCCAGCAGCCCTTCGGGGATGGGACAGGGTGTATCGAACACCGGGGAGCTGTTTTTT. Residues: CASSPSGMGQGVSNTGELFF.

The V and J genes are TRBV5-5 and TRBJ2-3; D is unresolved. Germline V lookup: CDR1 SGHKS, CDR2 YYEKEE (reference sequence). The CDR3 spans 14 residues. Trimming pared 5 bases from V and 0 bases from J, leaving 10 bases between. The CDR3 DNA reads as TGTGCCAGCAGTCCTGACTTGAGCACAGATACGCAGTATTTT. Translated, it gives CASSPDLSTDTQYF. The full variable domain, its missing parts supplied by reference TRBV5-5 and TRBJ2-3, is DAGVTQSPTHLIKTRGQQVTLRCSPISGHKSVSWYQQVLGQGPQFIFQYYEKEERGRGNFPDRFSARQFPNYSSELNVNALLLGDSALYLCASSPDLSTDTQYFGPGTRLTVL.

CDR3 in DNA: TGTGCCAGCAGAACTCGGGACAGTGCCAATAACTATGGCTACACCTTC. Translation: CASRTRDSANNYGYTF. The chain uses TRBV12-3 or TRBV12-4 and TRBJ1-2; TRBD1 matches at 7 bases. V lost 6 bases, J lost 1 base, and 11 bases stayed unmatched. The CDR3 loop spans 16 amino acids.

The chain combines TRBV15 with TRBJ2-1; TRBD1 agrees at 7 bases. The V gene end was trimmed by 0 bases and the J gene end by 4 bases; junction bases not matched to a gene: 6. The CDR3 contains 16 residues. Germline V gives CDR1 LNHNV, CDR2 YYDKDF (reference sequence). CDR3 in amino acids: CATSRDLETGYNEQFF. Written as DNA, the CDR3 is TGTGCCACCAGCAGAGATTTAGAGACAGGGTACAATGAGCAGTTCTTC.